In this sample, the clone carrying this TCR beta chain turned up a few times. Its antigen is currently unknown. These data originate in a study of blood T cells in healthy people across ages. Study-level points and caveats: Naive CD4+ cells and diversity were both higher in long-lived donors than in aged donors. Among T cells, TCR beta diversity per million cells dropped roughly linearly as age rose.

Sample-barcoded 5' priming and a J-beta primer mix drove a second PCR of roughly 6 to 12 cycles. One entry per CDR3 protein, called by TCRdb with MiXCR from the 5' RACE reads. The repertoire holds approximately 1,700,000 distinct CDR3 sequences, roughly two fifths seen once, with under 25% in the top ten. Per the germline V gene, CDR1 is MGHRA and CDR2 is YSYEKL. CDR3 length: 14 residues. The ends were cut back, 0 bases at V and 5 bases at J, with 11 bases in the middle. The source of this sequence is a human donor in good health. The sequenced sample was blood. The chain joins TRBV4-1 to TRBJ2-7, with D tentatively TRBD1 or TRBD2 (5 bases each). Here the CDR3 DNA reads TGCGCCAGCAGCCAAGAGGGGGAAGGCGACGAGCAGTACTTC. It codes for CASSQEGEGDEQYF.